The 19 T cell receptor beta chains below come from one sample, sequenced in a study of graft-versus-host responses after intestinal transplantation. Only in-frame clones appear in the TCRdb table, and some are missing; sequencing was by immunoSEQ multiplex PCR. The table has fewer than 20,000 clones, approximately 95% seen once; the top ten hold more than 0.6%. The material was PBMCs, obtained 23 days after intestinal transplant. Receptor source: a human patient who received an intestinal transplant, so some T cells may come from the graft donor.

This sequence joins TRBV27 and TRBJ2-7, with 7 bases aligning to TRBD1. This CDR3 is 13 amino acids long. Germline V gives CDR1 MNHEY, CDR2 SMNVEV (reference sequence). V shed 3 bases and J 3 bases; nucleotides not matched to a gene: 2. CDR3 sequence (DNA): TGTGCCAGCAGTTTGGGGACAGACTACGAGCAGTACTTC. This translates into CASSLGTDYEQYF.

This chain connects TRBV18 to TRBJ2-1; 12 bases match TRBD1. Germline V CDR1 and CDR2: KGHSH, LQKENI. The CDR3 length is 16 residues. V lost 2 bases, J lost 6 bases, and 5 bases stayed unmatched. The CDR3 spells CASSPMGQGATNEQFF. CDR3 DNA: TGTGCCAGCTCACCAATGGGACAGGGGGCAACCAATGAGCAGTTCTTC.

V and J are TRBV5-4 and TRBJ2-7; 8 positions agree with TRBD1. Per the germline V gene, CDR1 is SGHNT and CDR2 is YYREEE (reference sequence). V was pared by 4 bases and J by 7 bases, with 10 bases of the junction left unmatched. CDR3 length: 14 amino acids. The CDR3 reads CASSIDRGHPEQYF. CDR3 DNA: TGTGCCAGCAGCATCGACAGGGGCCACCCTGAGCAGTACTTC.

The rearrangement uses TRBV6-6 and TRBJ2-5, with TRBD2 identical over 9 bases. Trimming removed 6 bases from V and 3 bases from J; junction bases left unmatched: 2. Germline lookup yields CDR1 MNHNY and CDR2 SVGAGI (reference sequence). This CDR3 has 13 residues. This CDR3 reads CASRASGKETQYF. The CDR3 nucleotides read TGTGCCAGCAGGGCTAGCGGGAAAGAGACCCAGTACTTC.

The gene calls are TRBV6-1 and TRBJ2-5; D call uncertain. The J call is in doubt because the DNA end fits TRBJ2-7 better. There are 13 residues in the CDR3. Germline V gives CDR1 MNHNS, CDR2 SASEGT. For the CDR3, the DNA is TGTGCCAGCAGTGAAGCAAGGAACTACGAGCAGTACTTC. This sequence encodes CASSEARNYEQYF.

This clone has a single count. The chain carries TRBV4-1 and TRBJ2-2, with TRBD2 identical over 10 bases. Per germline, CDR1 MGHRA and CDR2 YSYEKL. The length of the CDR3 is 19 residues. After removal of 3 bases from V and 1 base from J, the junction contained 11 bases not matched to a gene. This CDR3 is CASSQDPPTSGLNTGELFF. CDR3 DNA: TGCGCCAGCAGCCAGGACCCGCCGACTAGCGGGTTGAACACCGGGGAGCTGTTTTTT.

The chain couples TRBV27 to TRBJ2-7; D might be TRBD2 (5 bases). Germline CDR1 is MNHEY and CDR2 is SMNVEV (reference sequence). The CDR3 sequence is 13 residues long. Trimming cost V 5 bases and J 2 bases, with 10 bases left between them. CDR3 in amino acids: CASSLTRTYEQYF. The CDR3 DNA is TGTGCCAGCAGTCTCACTAGGACCTACGAGCAGTACTTC.

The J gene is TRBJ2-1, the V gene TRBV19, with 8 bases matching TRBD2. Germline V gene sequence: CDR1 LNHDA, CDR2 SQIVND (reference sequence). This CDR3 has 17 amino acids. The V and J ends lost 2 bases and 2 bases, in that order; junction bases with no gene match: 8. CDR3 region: CASSIFGAGGPYNEQFF. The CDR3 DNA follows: TGTGCCAGTAGTATATTTGGGGCGGGAGGACCCTACAATGAGCAGTTCTTC.

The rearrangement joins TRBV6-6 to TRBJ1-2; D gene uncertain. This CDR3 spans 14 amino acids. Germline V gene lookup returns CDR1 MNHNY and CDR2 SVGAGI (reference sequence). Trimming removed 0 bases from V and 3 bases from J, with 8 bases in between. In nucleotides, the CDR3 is TGTGCCAGCAGTTACTCGAGCGCCCACTATGGCTACACCTTC. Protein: CASSYSSAHYGYTF.

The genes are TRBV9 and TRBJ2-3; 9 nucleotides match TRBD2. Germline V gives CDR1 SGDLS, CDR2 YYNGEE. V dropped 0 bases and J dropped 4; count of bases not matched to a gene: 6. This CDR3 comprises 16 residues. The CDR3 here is CASSVGAGGLADTQYF. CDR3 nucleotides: TGTGCCAGCAGCGTAGGCGCGGGAGGGTTGGCAGATACGCAGTATTTT.

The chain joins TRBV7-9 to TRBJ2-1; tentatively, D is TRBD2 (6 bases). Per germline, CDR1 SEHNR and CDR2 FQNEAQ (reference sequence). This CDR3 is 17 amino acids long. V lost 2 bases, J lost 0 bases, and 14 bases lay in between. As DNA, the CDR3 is TGTGCCAGCAGCTTACCCTTCATGGGGGGCTCCTACAATGAGCAGTTCTTC. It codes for CASSLPFMGGSYNEQFF.

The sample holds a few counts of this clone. DNA for the CDR3: TGCGCCAGCAGCCCCCGGCGCCTAGCGGGAGAAGATACGCAGTATTTT. This encodes CASSPRRLAGEDTQYF. The V and J genes are TRBV4-1 and TRBJ2-3, with 10 bases aligning to TRBD2. Trimming removed 4 bases from V and 5 bases from J; junction bases left unmatched: 9. The germline V gene encodes CDR1 MGHRA and CDR2 YSYEKL. The CDR3 is made up of 16 amino acids.

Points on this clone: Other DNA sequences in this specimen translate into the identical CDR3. CDR3: CATSRSGTSGTGELFF. DNA for the CDR3: TGTGCCACCAGCAGATCCGGGACTAGCGGTACCGGGGAGCTGTTTTTT. V gene TRBV15 combines with J gene TRBJ2-2, with 11 positions matching TRBD2. From germline, CDR1 is LNHNV and CDR2 YYDKDF (reference sequence). The CDR3 runs 16 residues. V was pared by 2 bases and J by 5 bases, with 4 bases of the junction left unmatched. Complete variable domain (other parts from reference TRBV15 and TRBJ2-2): DAMVIQNPRYQVTQFGKPVTLSCSQTLNHNVMYWYQQKSSQAPKLLFHYYDKDFNNEADTPDNFQSRRPNTSFCFLDIRSPGLGDTAMYLCATSRSGTSGTGELFFGEGSRLTVL.

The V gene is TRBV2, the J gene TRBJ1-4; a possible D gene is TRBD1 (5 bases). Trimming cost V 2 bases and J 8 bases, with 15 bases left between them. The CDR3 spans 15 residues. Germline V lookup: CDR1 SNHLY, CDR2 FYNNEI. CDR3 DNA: TGTGCCAGCAGTGAAACAACGGGGGAATGGGAAAAACTGTTTTTT. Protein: CASSETTGEWEKLFF.

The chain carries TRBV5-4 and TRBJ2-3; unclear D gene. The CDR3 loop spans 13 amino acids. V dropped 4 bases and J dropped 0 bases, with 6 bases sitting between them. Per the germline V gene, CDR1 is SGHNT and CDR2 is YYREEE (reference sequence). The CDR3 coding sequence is TGTGCCAGCAGCGAGGACAGCACAGATACGCAGTATTTT. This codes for CASSEDSTDTQYF.

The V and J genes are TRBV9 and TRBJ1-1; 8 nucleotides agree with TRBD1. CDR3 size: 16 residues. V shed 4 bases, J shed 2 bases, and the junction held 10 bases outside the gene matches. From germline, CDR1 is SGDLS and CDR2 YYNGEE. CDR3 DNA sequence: TGTGCCAGCAGCATCAACGCAGGGGGCCCAAACACTGAAGCTTTCTTT. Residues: CASSINAGGPNTEAFF.

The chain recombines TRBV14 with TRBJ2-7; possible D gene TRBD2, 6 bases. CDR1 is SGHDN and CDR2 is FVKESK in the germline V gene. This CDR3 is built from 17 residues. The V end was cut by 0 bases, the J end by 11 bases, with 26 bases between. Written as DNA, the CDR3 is TGTGCCAGCAGCCAAGATTTAACGCCCTCGGGAGTGTACGGGGAGTACTTC. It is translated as CASSQDLTPSGVYGEYF.

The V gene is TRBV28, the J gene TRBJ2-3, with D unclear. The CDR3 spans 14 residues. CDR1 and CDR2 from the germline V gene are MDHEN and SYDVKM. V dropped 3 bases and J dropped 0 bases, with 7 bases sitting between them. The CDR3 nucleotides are TGTGCCAGCAGTTTCCTGGTTAGCACAGATACGCAGTATTTT. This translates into CASSFLVSTDTQYF. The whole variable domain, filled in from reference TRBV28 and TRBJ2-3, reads DVKVTQSSRYLVKRTGEKVFLECVQDMDHENMFWYRQDPGLGLRLIYFSYDVKMKEKGDIPEGYSVSREKKERFSLILESASTNQTSMYLCASSFLVSTDTQYFGPGTRLTVL.

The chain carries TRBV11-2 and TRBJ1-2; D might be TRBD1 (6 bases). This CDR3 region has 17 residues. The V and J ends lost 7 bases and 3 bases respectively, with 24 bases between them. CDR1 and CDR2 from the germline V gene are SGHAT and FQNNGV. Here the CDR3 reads CASTPYLNGQKDYGYTF. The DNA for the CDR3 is TGTGCCAGCACCCCATATTTGAACGGACAGAAGGACTATGGCTACACCTTC.